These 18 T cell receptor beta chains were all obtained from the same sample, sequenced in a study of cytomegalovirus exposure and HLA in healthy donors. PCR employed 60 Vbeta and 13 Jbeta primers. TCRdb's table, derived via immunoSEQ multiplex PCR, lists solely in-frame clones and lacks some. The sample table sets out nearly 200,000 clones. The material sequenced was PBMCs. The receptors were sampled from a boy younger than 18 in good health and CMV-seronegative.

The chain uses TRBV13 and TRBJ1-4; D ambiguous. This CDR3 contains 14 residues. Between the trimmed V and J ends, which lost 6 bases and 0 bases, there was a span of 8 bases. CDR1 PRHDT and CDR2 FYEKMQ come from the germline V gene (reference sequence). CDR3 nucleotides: TGTGCCAGCAGTTCCCTCGCAACTAATGAAAAACTGTTTTTT. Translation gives CASSSLATNEKLFF.

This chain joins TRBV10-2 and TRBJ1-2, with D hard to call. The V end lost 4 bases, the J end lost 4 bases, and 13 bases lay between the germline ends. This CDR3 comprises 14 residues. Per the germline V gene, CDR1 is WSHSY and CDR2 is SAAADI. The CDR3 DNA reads TGCGCCAGCAGTGGTATACCCGGGAGCTATGGCTACACCTTC. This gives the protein CASSGIPGSYGYTF.

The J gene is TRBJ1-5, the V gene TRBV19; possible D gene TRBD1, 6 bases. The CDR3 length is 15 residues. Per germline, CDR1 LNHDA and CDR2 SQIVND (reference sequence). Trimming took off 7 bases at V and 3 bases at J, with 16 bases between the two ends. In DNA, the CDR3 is TGTGCCAGTATCGGCGTAGACAGGCTCAATCAGCCCCAGCATTTT. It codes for CASIGVDRLNQPQHF.

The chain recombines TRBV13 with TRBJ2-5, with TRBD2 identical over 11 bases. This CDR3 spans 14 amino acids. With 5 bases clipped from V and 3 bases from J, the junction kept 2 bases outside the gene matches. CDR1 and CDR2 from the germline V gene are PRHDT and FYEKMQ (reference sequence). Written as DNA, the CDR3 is TGTGCCAGCAGCGCGACTAGCGGGGAAGAGACCCAGTACTTC. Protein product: CASSATSGEETQYF.

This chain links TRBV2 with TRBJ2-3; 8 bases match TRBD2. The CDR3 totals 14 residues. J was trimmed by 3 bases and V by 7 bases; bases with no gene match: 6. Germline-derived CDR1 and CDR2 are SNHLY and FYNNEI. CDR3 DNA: TGTGCCAGCAAGCACGGGGGGGAAACAGATACGCAGTATTTT. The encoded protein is CASKHGGETDTQYF.

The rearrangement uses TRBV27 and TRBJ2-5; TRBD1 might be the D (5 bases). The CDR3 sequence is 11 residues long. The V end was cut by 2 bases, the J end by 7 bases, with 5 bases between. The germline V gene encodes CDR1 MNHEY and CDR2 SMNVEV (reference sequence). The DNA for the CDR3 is TGTGCCAGCAGTTTAAGGGGGACCCAGTACTTC. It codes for CASSLRGTQYF.

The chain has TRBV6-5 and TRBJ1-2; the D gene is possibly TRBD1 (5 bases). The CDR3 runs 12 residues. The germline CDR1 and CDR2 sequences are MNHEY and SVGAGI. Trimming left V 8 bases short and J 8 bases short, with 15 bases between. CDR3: CASLGENRGYTF. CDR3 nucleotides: TGTGCCAGCCTAGGGGAAAATCGGGGCTACACCTTC.

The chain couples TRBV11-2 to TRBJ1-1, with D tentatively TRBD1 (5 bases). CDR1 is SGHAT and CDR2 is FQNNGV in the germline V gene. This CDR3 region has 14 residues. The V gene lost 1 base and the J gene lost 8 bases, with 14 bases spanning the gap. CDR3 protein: CASSLGQGGMEAFF. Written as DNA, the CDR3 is TGTGCCAGCAGCTTAGGGCAGGGAGGAATGGAAGCTTTCTTT.

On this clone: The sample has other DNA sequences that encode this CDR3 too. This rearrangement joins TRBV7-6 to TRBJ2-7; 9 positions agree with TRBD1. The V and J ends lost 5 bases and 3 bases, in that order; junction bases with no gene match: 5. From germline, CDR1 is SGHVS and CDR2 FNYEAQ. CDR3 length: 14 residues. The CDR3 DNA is TGTGCCAGCAGCACCCCGGGACAGGGCTACGAGCAGTACTTC. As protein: CASSTPGQGYEQYF.

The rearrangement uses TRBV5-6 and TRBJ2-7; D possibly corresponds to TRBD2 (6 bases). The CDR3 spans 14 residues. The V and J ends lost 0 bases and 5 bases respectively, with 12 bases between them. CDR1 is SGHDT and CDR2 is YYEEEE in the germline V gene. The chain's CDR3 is CASSLGEERDEQYF. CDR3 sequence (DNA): TGTGCCAGCAGCTTGGGGGAGGAGCGGGACGAGCAGTACTTC. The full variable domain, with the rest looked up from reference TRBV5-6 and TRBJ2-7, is DAGVTQSPTHLIKTRGQQVTLRCSPKSGHDTVSWYQQALGQGPQFIFQYYEEEERQRGNFPDRFSGHQFPNYSSELNVNALLLGDSALYLCASSLGEERDEQYFGPGTRLTVT.

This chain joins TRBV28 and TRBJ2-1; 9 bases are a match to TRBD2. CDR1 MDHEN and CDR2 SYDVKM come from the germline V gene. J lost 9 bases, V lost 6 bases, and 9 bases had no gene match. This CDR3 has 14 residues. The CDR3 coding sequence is TGTGCCAGCAGCACTTCGGCGGGGGGGCGTGAGCAGTTCTTC. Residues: CASSTSAGGREQFF. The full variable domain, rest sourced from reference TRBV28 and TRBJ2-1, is DVKVTQSSRYLVKRTGEKVFLECVQDMDHENMFWYRQDPGLGLRLIYFSYDVKMKEKGDIPEGYSVSREKKERFSLILESASTNQTSMYLCASSTSAGGREQFFGPGTRLTVL.

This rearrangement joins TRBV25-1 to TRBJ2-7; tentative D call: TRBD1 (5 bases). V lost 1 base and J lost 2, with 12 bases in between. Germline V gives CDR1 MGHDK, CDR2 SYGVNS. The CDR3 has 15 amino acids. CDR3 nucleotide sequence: TGTGCCAGCAGTGAATCTGGGGCCATCGCCTACGAGCAGTACTTC. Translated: CASSESGAIAYEQYF.

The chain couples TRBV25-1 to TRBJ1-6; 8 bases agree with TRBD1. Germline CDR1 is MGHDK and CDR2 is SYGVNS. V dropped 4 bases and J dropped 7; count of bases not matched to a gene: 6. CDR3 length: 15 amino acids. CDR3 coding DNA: TGTGCCAGCAGTGTCGGACAGGGTTGGAATTCACCCCTCCACTTT. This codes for CASSVGQGWNSPLHF.

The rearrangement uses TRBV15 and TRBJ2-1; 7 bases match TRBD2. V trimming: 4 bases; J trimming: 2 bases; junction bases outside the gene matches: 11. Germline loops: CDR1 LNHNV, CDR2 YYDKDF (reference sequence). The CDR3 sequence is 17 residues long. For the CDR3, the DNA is TGTGCCACCAGCATGGGCCTAGCGGTATTCACCTACAATGAGCAGTTCTTC. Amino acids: CATSMGLAVFTYNEQFF.

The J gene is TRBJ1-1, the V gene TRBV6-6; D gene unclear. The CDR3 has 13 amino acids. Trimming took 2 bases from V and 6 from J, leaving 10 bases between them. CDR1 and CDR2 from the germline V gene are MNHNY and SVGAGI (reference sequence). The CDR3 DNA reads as TGTGCCAGCAGTTACCCTGCCCGCGCTGAAGCTTTCTTT. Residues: CASSYPARAEAFF.

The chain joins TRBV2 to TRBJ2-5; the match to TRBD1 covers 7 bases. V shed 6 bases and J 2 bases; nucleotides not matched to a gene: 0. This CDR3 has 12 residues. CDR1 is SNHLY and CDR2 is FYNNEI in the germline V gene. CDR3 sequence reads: CASRGQQETQYF. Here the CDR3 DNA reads TGTGCCAGCAGGGGACAGCAAGAGACCCAGTACTTC.

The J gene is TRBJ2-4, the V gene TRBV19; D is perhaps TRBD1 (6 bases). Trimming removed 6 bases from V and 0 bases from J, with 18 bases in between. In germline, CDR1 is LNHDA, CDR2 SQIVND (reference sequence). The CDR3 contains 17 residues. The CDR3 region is CASSRTRDILAKNIQYF. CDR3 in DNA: TGTGCCAGTAGCCGGACAAGGGACATACTAGCCAAAAACATTCAGTACTTC.

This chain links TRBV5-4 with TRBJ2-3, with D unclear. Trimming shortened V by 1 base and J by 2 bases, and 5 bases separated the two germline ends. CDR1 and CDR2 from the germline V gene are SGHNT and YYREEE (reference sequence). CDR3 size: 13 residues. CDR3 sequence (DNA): TGTGCCAGCAGCTTGCAAAACACAGATACGCAGTATTTT. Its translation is CASSLQNTDTQYF.